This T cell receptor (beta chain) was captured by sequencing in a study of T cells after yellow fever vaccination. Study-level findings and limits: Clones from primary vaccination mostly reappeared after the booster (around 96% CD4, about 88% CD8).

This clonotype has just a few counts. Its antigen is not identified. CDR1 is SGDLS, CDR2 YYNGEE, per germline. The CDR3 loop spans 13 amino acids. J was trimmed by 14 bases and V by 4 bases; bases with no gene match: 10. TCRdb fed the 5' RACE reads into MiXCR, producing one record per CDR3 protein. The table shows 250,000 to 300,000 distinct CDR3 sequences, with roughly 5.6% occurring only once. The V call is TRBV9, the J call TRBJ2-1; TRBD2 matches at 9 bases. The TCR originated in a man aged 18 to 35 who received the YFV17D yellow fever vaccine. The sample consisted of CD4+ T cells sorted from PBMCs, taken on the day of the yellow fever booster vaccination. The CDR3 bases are TGTGCCAGCAGCCCAGGGGCGGGGGGGCAAAAGTTCTTC. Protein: CASSPGAGGQKFF.